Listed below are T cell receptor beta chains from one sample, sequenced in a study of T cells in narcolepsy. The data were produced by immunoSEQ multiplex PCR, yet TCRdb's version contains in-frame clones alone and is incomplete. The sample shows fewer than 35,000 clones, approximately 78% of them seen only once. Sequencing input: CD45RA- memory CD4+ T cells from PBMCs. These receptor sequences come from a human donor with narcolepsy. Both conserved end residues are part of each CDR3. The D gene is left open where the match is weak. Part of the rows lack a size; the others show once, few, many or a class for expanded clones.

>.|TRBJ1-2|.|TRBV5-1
TGCGCCAGCAGCTTGGCCACGGGTCCGACAAATGGCTACACCTTC
CASSLATGPTNGYTF
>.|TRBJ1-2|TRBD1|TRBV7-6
TGTGCCAGCAGCTTGCTGGATGGGACAGGGGGCATTAGCAGCTATGGCTACACCTTC
CASSLLDGTGGISSYGYTF
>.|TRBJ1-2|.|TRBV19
TGTGCCAGTAGTATAAAACGAACAGGGTTAAGCTACACCTTC
CASSIKRTGLSYTF
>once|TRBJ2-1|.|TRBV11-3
TGTGCCAGCAGCTTGGACGGATCCTTCAATGAGCAGTTCTTC
CASSLDGSFNEQFF
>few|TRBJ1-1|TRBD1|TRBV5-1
TGCGCCAGCAGCTTGGCCCGGACAGGCACTGAAGCTTTCTTT
CASSLARTGTEAFF
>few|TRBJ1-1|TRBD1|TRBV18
TGTGCCAGCTCCCCGGACAGGAACGCTGAAGCTTTCTTT
CASSPDRNAEAFF
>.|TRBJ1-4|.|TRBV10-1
TGCGCCAGCAGTGAGGACAGCAGGGGTGAAAAACTGTTTTTT
CASSEDSRGEKLFF
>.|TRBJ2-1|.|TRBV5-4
TGTGCCAGCAGCCCGAGGGGCGGAAAGAGCTCCTACAATGAGCAGTTCTTC
CASSPRGGKSSYNEQFF
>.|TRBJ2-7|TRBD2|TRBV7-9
TGTGCCAGCAGCTTGGGACTAGCGGGAGGGCCCGAGCAGTACTTC
CASSLGLAGGPEQYF
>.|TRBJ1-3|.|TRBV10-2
TGCGCCAGCAGTGCAGGGACTGGAAACACCATATATTTT
CASSAGTGNTIYF
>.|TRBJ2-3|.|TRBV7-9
TGTGCCAGCAGCTCTCGGCGCCCAGGGTTAGAGACAGATACGCAGTATTTT
CASSSRRPGLETDTQYF
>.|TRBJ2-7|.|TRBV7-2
TGTGCCAGCAGCCCTTCCTACGAGCAGTACTTC
CASSPSYEQYF
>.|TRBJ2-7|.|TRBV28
TGTGCCAGGATGACTTCTTTGGCTAATACGTACGAGCAGTACTTC
CARMTSLANTYEQYF
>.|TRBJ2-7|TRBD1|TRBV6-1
TGTGCCAGCAGTGGGGGGACAGGGGCGACCGGCGAGCAGTACTTC
CASSGGTGATGEQYF
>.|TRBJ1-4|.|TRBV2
TGTGCCAGCAGTGTCGGGAGGGGTGAAAAACTGTTTTTT
CASSVGRGEKLFF
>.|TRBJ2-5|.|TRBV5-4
TGTGCCAGCAGCTACCCGGCGTTAAAGGAGACCCAGTACTTC
CASSYPALKETQYF
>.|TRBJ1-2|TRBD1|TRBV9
TGTGCCAGCAGCTCGAGAACCGGGACAGGTACACTAAAATCTAACTATGGCTACACCTTC
CASSSRTGTGTLKSNYGYTF